Listed below are T cell receptor beta chains from one sample, sequenced in a study of T cells in Graves' hyperthyroidism and ophthalmopathy. Each CDR3 protein is one row after TCRdb ran MiXCR on the multiplex PCR reads. The sample carries nearly 750,000 distinct CDR3 sequences, under 45% recorded once. The sequenced sample was blood. All receptors derive from a woman aged 40 to 55 with Graves' hyperthyroidism. Each CDR3 is given with its conserved first and last residue. A D gene is named only where the DNA matches it firmly. Clone size is stated in some rows and not others, as once, few, many or a class when expanded.

D	J	size	V	length	CDR3	DNA
TRBD2	TRBJ2-7	NA	TRBV6-5	17	CASSLRTLAGGAYEQYF	TGTGCCAGCAGTCTTCGGACCCTAGCGGGGGGGGCCTACGAGCAGTACTTC
NA	TRBJ1-2	NA	TRBV7-2	16	CASSRDWAQWNYGYTF	TGTGCCAGCAGCCGAGATTGGGCACAGTGGAACTATGGCTACACCTTC
TRBD1	TRBJ1-1	few	TRBV7-9	16	CASSGSGGRGNTEAFF	TGTGCCAGCAGTGGATCAGGGGGCAGGGGGAACACTGAAGCTTTCTTT
NA	TRBJ1-2	NA	TRBV15	11	CATSRGIGYTF	TGTGCCACCAGCAGAGGGATCGGCTACACCTTC
NA	TRBJ2-7	few	TRBV6-6	14	CASSYRDLRYEQYF	TGTGCCAGCAGTTACAGGGACTTACGCTACGAGCAGTACTTC
TRBD1	TRBJ1-2	few	TRBV6-1	13	CASMGQGSDGYTF	TGTGCCAGCATGGGACAGGGATCGGATGGCTACACCTTC
NA	TRBJ1-1	many	TRBV15	15	CATSTRPPTNTEAFF	TGTGCCACCAGCACCCGCCCACCAACGAACACTGAAGCTTTCTTT
NA	TRBJ1-1	NA	TRBV10-1	15	CASPSHRDSNTEAFF	TGCGCCAGCCCAAGTCACAGGGACTCGAACACTGAAGCTTTCTTT
TRBD1	TRBJ1-1	many	TRBV13	14	CASSTGTGSTEAFF	TGTGCCAGCAGCACCGGGACAGGGAGCACTGAAGCTTTCTTT
TRBD1	TRBJ1-1	many	TRBV7-2	15	CASSLLPRDSPGAFF	TGTGCCAGCAGCCTGCTGCCCCGGGACAGTCCGGGAGCTTTCTTT
NA	TRBJ1-1	NA	TRBV6-1	14	CASRATGINTEAFF	TGTGCCAGCAGGGCAACAGGAATTAACACTGAAGCTTTCTTT
TRBD1	TRBJ2-5	NA	TRBV20-1	10	CSARRGTEYF	TGCAGTGCTAGACGTGGGACAGAGTACTTC
NA	TRBJ1-6	many	TRBV6-5	13	CASSYLKDSPLHF	TGTGCCAGCAGTTACCTAAAGGATTCACCCCTCCACTTT
TRBD1	TRBJ1-1	NA	TRBV6-1	14	CASIYLGGQGEAFF	TGTGCCAGCATATATTTGGGAGGACAGGGGGAAGCTTTCTTT
TRBD1	TRBJ2-5	few	TRBV5-1	15	CASSSQTGAWETQYF	TGCGCCAGCAGCTCCCAAACAGGGGCGTGGGAGACCCAGTACTTC
TRBD2	TRBJ2-2	few	TRBV10-3	14	CASSRSGYTGELFF	TGTGCCAGCAGCCGTAGCGGGTACACCGGGGAGCTGTTTTTT
TRBD1	TRBJ2-7	once	TRBV29-1	15	CSVGTGTGGSYEQYF	TGCAGCGTTGGGACCGGGACAGGGGGATCCTACGAGCAGTACTTC
NA	TRBJ2-7	few	TRBV6-6	14	CASSPRVPGNEQYF	TGTGCCAGCAGTCCGAGGGTGCCTGGGAACGAGCAGTACTTC
TRBD1	TRBJ1-5	NA	TRBV6-6	15	CASNAGQGALRPQHF	TGTGCCAGCAATGCCGGACAGGGGGCTTTACGGCCCCAGCATTTT
NA	TRBJ2-2	NA	TRBV5-1	13	CASRQPSTGELFF	TGCGCCAGCAGACAGCCGAGCACCGGGGAGCTGTTTTTT
TRBD2	TRBJ2-2	few	TRBV7-9	16	CASSQDPGGLVGELFF	TGTGCCAGCAGCCAAGATCCGGGGGGGCTCGTCGGGGAGCTGTTTTTT
TRBD1	TRBJ1-1	many	TRBV7-2	14	CASSLGTGVVEAFF	TGTGCCAGCAGCTTAGGGACAGGGGTGGTTGAAGCTTTCTTT
NA	TRBJ1-5	NA	TRBV7-2	13	CASSPTEGQPQHF	TGTGCCAGCAGCCCGACGGAGGGACAGCCCCAGCATTTT
NA	TRBJ2-7	many	TRBV10-3	12	CAINTGSREQYF	TGTGCCATCAACACAGGGAGTCGCGAGCAGTACTTC
TRBD1	TRBJ1-6	NA	TRBV25-1	16	CASSEPGQATNSPLHF	TGTGCCAGCAGTGAACCGGGACAGGCGACTAATTCACCCCTCCACTTT
NA	TRBJ2-2	many	TRBV2	15	CASSFRQIGTGELFF	TGTGCCAGCAGTTTCCGACAGATAGGGACCGGGGAGCTGTTTTTT
NA	TRBJ1-2	many	TRBV20-1	12	CSARVQGAGYTF	TGCAGTGCTAGAGTACAGGGCGCGGGCTACACCTTC